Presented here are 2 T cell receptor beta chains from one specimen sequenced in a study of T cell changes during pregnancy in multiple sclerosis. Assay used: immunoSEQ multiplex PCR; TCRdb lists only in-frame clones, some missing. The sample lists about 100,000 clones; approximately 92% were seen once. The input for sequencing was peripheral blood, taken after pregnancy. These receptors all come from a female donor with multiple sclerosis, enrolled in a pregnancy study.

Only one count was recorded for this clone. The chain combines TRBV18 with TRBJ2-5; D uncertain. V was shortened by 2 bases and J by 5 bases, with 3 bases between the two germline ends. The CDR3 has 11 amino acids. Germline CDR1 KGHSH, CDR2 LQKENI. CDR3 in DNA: TGTGCCAGCTCACCAGGCGAGACCCAGTACTTC. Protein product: CASSPGETQYF.

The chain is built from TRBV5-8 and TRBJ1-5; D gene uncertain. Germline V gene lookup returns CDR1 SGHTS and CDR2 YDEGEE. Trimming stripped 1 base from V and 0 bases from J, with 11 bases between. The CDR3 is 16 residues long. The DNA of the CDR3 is TGTGCCAGCAGCTTGCTCTTCGGGGATAGCAATCAGCCCCAGCATTTT. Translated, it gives CASSLLFGDSNQPQHF.